A selection of T cell receptor beta chains follows, all from one sample in a study of radiotherapy plus CTLA-4 blockade in lung cancer. The method was immunoSEQ multiplex PCR; TCRdb's version includes in-frame clones alone and lacks a portion of them. The data hold 110,000 or so clones, with about 83% observed a single time. Sample: peripheral blood, taken from a patient treated with radiotherapy plus ipilimumab. The receptor source for this set is a human donor with non-small cell lung cancer who had a partial response to radiotherapy plus ipilimumab. Both conserved end residues are part of each CDR3.

v_gene	j_gene	len	CDR3aa
TRBV4-3	TRBJ1-4	14	CASSQGGLLGKLFF
TRBV6-5	TRBJ1-4	14	CASSSRATNEKLFF
TRBV5-1	TRBJ2-2	15	CASSRAPTSSGELFF
TRBV28	TRBJ2-3	14	CASSRAGETDTQYF
TRBV14	TRBJ1-1	16	CASNPPPRTANTEAFF
TRBV6-5	TRBJ1-1	14	CASSYVARNTEAFF
TRBV6-6	TRBJ2-1	12	CASSFSSNEQFF
TRBV10-1	TRBJ2-2	13	CASSRTATGELFF
TRBV27	TRBJ2-7	14	CASKWEGGTGEQYF
TRBV5-4	TRBJ1-2	15	CASSLEQGRRHGYTF
TRBV9	TRBJ1-1	14	CASSATGWRTEAFF
TRBV6-4	TRBJ2-2	15	CASSPGTGVPGELFF
TRBV14	TRBJ1-2	13	CASSQVGSSGYTF
TRBV7-2	TRBJ1-5	13	CASSPDWDQPQHF
TRBV11-2	TRBJ2-1	15	CASSPSGQGRNEQFF
TRBV7-7	.	15	CASSLGLAGVHEQYF
TRBV28	TRBJ2-1	12	CASSFGLLGQFF
TRBV2	TRBJ1-5	13	CASSRGGNQPQHF
TRBV10-2	TRBJ1-1	15	CASSTIRASRTEAFF
TRBV7-2	TRBJ1-1	14	CASSFWGLNTEAFF
TRBV5-1	TRBJ2-2	17	CASSLFPSGRRNGELFF
TRBV19	TRBJ1-1	14	CASSIDRAVGEAFF
TRBV19	TRBJ2-1	15	CASSMGQGAFGEQFF
TRBV30	TRBJ2-3	13	CAWSVFGPDTQYF
TRBV25-1	TRBJ2-3	16	CASSDRRTSGADTQYF
TRBV6-6	TRBJ1-2	13	CASSRDKVDGYTF